The 5 T cell receptor beta chains reported below all come from one sample, sequenced in a study of blood T cell repertoires in COVID-19. Repertoires were generated with immunoSEQ multiplex PCR, while TCRdb's copy carries only in-frame clones and drops some. The table has tens of thousands of clones, about four fifths seen once; the top ten hold more than 7.5%. Sequences were obtained from peripheral blood. These TCRs come from an elderly woman with acute or convalescent COVID-19.

This clone was picked up one time. The chain is built from TRBV5-1 and TRBJ2-1, with 8 bases aligning to TRBD2. The CDR3 spans 15 residues. Germline CDR1 reads SGHRS; CDR2 reads YFSETQ. After removal of 4 bases from V and 2 bases from J, the junction contained 5 bases not matched to a gene. The CDR3 here is CASSTSGLTYNEQFF. CDR3 in DNA: TGCGCCAGCAGCACTAGCGGACTGACCTACAATGAGCAGTTCTTC. Based on the CDR3 plus reference TRBV5-1 and TRBJ2-1, the full variable domain is KAGVTQTPRYLIKTRGQQVTLSCSPISGHRSVSWYQQTPGQGLQFLFEYFSETQRNKGNFPGRFSGRQFSNSRSEMNVSTLELGDSALYLCASSTSGLTYNEQFFGPGTRLTVL.

V gene TRBV6-5 combines with J gene TRBJ2-7, with a tentative D call TRBD1 (5 bases). The V end was cut by 6 bases, the J end by 0 bases, with 15 bases between. This CDR3 has 15 amino acids. CDR1 is MNHEY, CDR2 SVGAGI, per germline. CDR3: CASRSATGSSYEQYF. Here the CDR3 DNA reads TGTGCCAGCAGGTCGGCCACAGGTAGCTCCTACGAGCAGTACTTC.

V usage is TRBV3-1 (or the pseudogene TRBV3-2) and J usage is TRBJ1-1; no definite D call. The CDR3 length is 13 residues. Germline CDR1 LGHDT, CDR2 YNNKEL (reference sequence). Trimming shortened V by 1 base and J by 4 bases, and 7 bases separated the two germline ends. The DNA of the CDR3 is TGTGCCAGCAGCCAAGGGGCAAGCACTGAAGCTTTCTTT. Amino acids: CASSQGASTEAFF.

The V gene is TRBV4-2, the J gene TRBJ1-2; the D gene is possibly TRBD1 (5 bases). Between the trimmed V and J ends, which lost 1 base and 3 bases, there was a span of 18 bases. This CDR3 spans 17 amino acids. CDR1 is LGHNA, CDR2 YNFKEQ, per germline. DNA for the CDR3: TGTGCCAGCAGCCAAGCTTACGAGGCAGGGAAGGACTATGGCTACACCTTC. Its protein is CASSQAYEAGKDYGYTF.

V is TRBV5-1 and J is TRBJ2-1, with 9 nucleotides matching TRBD2. The ends lost 3 bases at V and 4 bases at J; junction bases unmatched: 8. The CDR3 length is 16 residues. Germline CDR1 is SGHRS and CDR2 is YFSETQ. CDR3 sequence: CASSSLSSGSYNEQFF. CDR3 bases: TGCGCCAGCAGCTCACTAAGTAGCGGGAGTTACAATGAGCAGTTCTTC. Full variable domain (rest looked up from reference TRBV5-1 and TRBJ2-1): KAGVTQTPRYLIKTRGQQVTLSCSPISGHRSVSWYQQTPGQGLQFLFEYFSETQRNKGNFPGRFSGRQFSNSRSEMNVSTLELGDSALYLCASSSLSSGSYNEQFFGPGTRLTVL.